These T cell receptor beta chains were read from a single sample in a study of blood T cells in healthy people across ages. TCRdb re-called the 5' RACE reads with MiXCR, one entry per CDR3 protein. Altogether some 920,000 distinct CDR3 sequences are present, roughly 47% being singletons, with the ten largest covering around 21%. Material: blood. These receptors were obtained from a woman in her fifties or sixties in good health. CDR3s include the opening cysteine and the closing phenylalanine or tryptophan. The D gene is left open where the match is weak. Size tells how often a clone was seen (once, few, many) or the class of an expanded clone, and some rows leave it out.

CDR3: CASRVAGGHGIRYF
DNA: TGTGCCAGCAGGGTAGCGGGCGGCCATGGGATTCGGTACTTC
J: TRBJ2-4
V: TRBV2
size: once
D: TRBD2

CDR3: CSAPMDREKTQYF
DNA: TGCAGTGCCCCTATGGACAGGGAGAAGACCCAGTACTTC
J: TRBJ2-5
V: TRBV20-1
size: -
D: TRBD1

CDR3: CASSLVLSAVHEQYF
DNA: TGTGCCAGCAGCCTAGTTCTCTCCGCGGTCCACGAGCAGTACTTC
J: TRBJ2-7
V: TRBV7-9
size: few
D: -

CDR3: CSARDGRGRIGYTF
DNA: TGCAGTGCTAGAGATGGACGGGGGCGTATTGGCTACACCTTC
J: TRBJ1-2
V: TRBV20-1
size: -
D: -

CDR3: CARTMCGLALETQYF
DNA: TGTGCCAGAACCATGTGCGGACTAGCTTTAGAGACCCAGTACTTC
J: TRBJ2-5
V: TRBV21-1
size: many
D: -

CDR3: CASSPMGGFGANVLTF
DNA: TGTGCCAGCAGCCCAATGGGCGGGTTCGGGGCCAACGTCCTGACTTTC
J: TRBJ2-6
V: TRBV11-2
size: -
D: -

CDR3: CASSYWDRGSWSYGYTF
DNA: TGTGCCAGCAGTTACTGGGACAGGGGGAGTTGGTCCTATGGCTACACCTTC
J: TRBJ1-2
V: TRBV6-6
size: -
D: TRBD1

CDR3: CASSLSLSGMGGTDTQYF
DNA: TGTGCCAGCAGTTTATCCCTCTCAGGGATGGGGGGCACAGATACGCAGTATTTT
J: TRBJ2-3
V: TRBV27
size: -
D: -

CDR3: CSAPSGRSETQYF
DNA: TGCAGTGCGCCAAGCGGGAGATCGGAGACCCAGTACTTC
J: TRBJ2-5
V: TRBV20-1
size: few
D: TRBD2

CDR3: CARPRERGNYEQYF
DNA: TGTGCCAGACCCCGGGAGAGGGGGAACTACGAGCAGTACTTC
J: TRBJ2-7
V: TRBV14
size: -
D: -

CDR3: CASSDEGYTQYF
DNA: TGTGCCAGCAGCGATGAGGGATATACGCAGTATTTT
J: TRBJ2-3
V: TRBV3-1
size: -
D: -

CDR3: CASSWPGAEPSGANVLTF
DNA: TGTGCCAGCAGCTGGCCAGGAGCGGAACCCTCTGGGGCCAACGTCCTGACTTTC
J: TRBJ2-6
V: TRBV7-9
size: -
D: -

CDR3: CASKGAGTDTQYF
DNA: TGTGCCAGCAAGGGGGCCGGGACAGATACGCAGTATTTT
J: TRBJ2-3
V: TRBV6-1
size: -
D: TRBD1